The entry below describes one T cell receptor (beta chain). Germline CDR1 is SGHVS and CDR2 is FQNEAQ. This CDR3 comprises 15 residues. The J segment lost 6 bases and the V segment lost 5 bases, leaving 9 bases of the junction unmatched. Ages ranged from about 18 to 89 years, with residence in more than 20 US areas. Authors' methods: Reference gene primer amplification yielded estimated nucleated cell counts. Measured with immunoSEQ multiplex PCR; TCRdb has only the in-frame clones, and not every one. That table supplies the V and J calls and clone size; D and trimming were determined from the DNA. This repertoire shows around 280,000 clones, 90% found once; its top ten account for around 1.7%. This sample was included in a study of blood T cell repertoires in COVID-19. About the study: Acute-phase and convalescent COVID-19 samples originated in the United States, Italy and Spain. The cDNA or gDNA used as material had been derived from T cells, B-cell-depleted T cells, or PBMCs.

This clonotype was sampled from a woman aged 18-35 years with acute COVID-19. The sample was PBMCs or T cells enriched from blood (not recorded which). This sequence joins TRBV7-8 and TRBJ2-5; TRBD2 aligns across 10 bases. The CDR3 loop is CASSPEGSGRKTQYF. The CDR3 DNA is TGTGCCAGCAGCCCAGAGGGTAGCGGGAGGAAGACCCAGTACTTC.